This entry describes one T cell receptor (beta chain). This specimen comes from a study of blood T cell repertoires in COVID-19. J gave up 8 bases and V 7 bases, and 15 bases lay outside the gene matches. CDR3 length: 15 residues. Repertoires were generated with immunoSEQ multiplex PCR, while TCRdb's copy carries only in-frame clones and drops some. Altogether about 330,000 clones are present, roughly 87% being singletons, with the ten largest covering roughly 9.9%. J is TRBJ1-2 and V is TRBV23-1; TRBD1 matches 8 bases. TRBV23-1 is annotated as an ORF whose role is uncertain. Sequencing was done on a sample of peripheral blood. This clonotype was sampled from a man aged 25-45 years with COVID-19, enrolled during active disease. CDR3 loop: CASTPMTGVSQGYTF. CDR3 bases: TGCGCCAGCACCCCTATGACAGGGGTATCACAGGGCTACACCTTC.